Shown below are 27 T cell receptor beta chains from a single sample sequenced in a study of T-cell memory formation after mild COVID-19 (dated by TCRdb to 2020 to 2022). Libraries were made using 5' RACE. This sample was sequenced with an Illumina NovaSeq 6000. Clones were called with MiXCR by TCRdb after fastp trimmed the public reads at Q25, and only in-frame beta chains were retained. Every CDR3 protein is listed once, alongside the most common genes and DNA of its rows. Counted in this sample were approximately 400,000 distinct CDR3 sequences; approximately 24% of them appeared once. The ten largest clones capture roughly 8.7% of the sample. The specimen sequenced was PBMCs or a T cell subset sorted from them (not recorded which). Receptors were obtained from an adult woman who had mild COVID-19 (a few samples of this study predate the infection). The sample titles of this study are shuffled in the database, so cell type and time point are left out; the donor was told from shared clones.

The chain couples TRBV4-2 to TRBJ2-5; D possibly corresponds to TRBD2 (6 bases). Trimming removed 0 bases at V and 14 bases at J, with 16 bases between. The CDR3 consists of 13 residues. Germline V gives CDR1 LGHNA, CDR2 YNFKEQ. This CDR3 reads CASSQDLAGLPYF. DNA for the CDR3: TGTGCCAGCAGCCAAGATTTAGCCGGACTACCTTACTTC.

In its sample, this clonotype was seen a few times. Written as DNA, the CDR3 is TGTGCCACCAGCGGAGGGACTAGCGGGGGGGCCGTCCCCGCTTACAATGAGCAGTTCTTC. Amino acids: CATSGGTSGGAVPAYNEQFF. This chain links TRBV15 with TRBJ2-1; 16 bases align to TRBD2. The J segment lost 4 bases and the V segment lost 5 bases, leaving 14 bases of the junction unmatched. The germline V gene has CDR1 LNHNV and CDR2 YYDKDF (reference sequence). The CDR3 is 20 residues long. The variable domain in full, completed from reference TRBV15 and TRBJ2-1, reads DAMVIQNPRYQVTQFGKPVTLSCSQTLNHNVMYWYQQKSSQAPKLLFHYYDKDFNNEADTPDNFQSRRPNTSFCFLDIRSPGLGDTAMYLCATSGGTSGGAVPAYNEQFFGPGTRLTVL.

The chain links TRBV5-1 to TRBJ2-2; TRBD1 is a possible D gene (5 bases). The germline V gene has CDR1 SGHRS and CDR2 YFSETQ. V lost 1 base, J lost 5 bases, and 12 bases lay in between. This CDR3 is 15 amino acids long. The CDR3 region has the DNA TGCGCCAGCAGCTTGAATGGGGCCTTAACCGGGGAGCTGTTTTTT. Protein product: CASSLNGALTGELFF.

This clonotype was recorded at least ten times. This sequence joins TRBV7-3 and TRBJ2-7; TRBD2 matches 11 bases. After removal of 0 bases from V and 1 base from J, the junction contained 8 bases not matched to a gene. CDR3 length: 18 residues. CDR1 and CDR2 (germline): SGHTA, FQGTGA. The CDR3 DNA sequence: TGTGCCAGCAGCTTAACTAGTAGCGGGAGGGATCTTTCCTACGAGCAGTACTTC. As protein: CASSLTSSGRDLSYEQYF. Looking up the rest from reference TRBV7-3 and TRBJ2-7 gives the full variable domain: GAGVSQTPSNKVTEKGKYVELRCDPISGHTALYWYRQSLGQGPEFLIYFQGTGAADDSGLPNDRFFAVRPEGSVSTLKIQRTERGDSAVYLCASSLTSSGRDLSYEQYFGPGTRLTVT.

The table lists this clonotype with a few counts. The chain employs TRBV6-2 or TRBV6-3 and TRBJ2-1; D is uncertain. CDR1 is MNHEY and CDR2 is SVGEGT in the germline V gene. The CDR3 loop spans 11 amino acids. Trimming removed 4 bases at V and 10 bases at J, with 8 bases between. The CDR3 loop is CASSSYLEQFF. The DNA for the CDR3 is TGTGCCAGCAGTTCCTACCTGGAGCAGTTCTTC.

The chain uses TRBV2 and TRBJ1-5; D remains ambiguous. CDR3 length: 14 amino acids. Germline V gene sequence: CDR1 SNHLY, CDR2 FYNNEI. V was clipped by 4 bases and J by 7 bases, with 14 bases between them. CDR3 sequence: CASSAERPGQPQHF. The CDR3 DNA sequence: TGTGCCAGCAGTGCCGAGAGGCCCGGACAGCCCCAGCATTTT.

The chain is built from TRBV18 and TRBJ2-1; D gene uncertain. V was cut by 1 base and J by 1 base, with 8 bases left in between. This CDR3 comprises 15 residues. The germline CDR1 and CDR2 sequences are KGHSH and LQKENI. CDR3 sequence (DNA): TGTGCCAGCTCACCACGTGTAGTGTCCTACAATGAGCAGTTCTTC. This translates into CASSPRVVSYNEQFF.

CDR3: CASSLAAGQGYGYTF. In DNA form, the CDR3 reads TGTGCCAGCAGCTTAGCAGCGGGACAGGGTTATGGCTACACCTTC. This chain links TRBV11-2 with TRBJ1-2; 9 bases fit TRBD1. V was clipped by 1 base and J by 5 bases; unmatched bases: 5. Germline values: CDR1 SGHAT, CDR2 FQNNGV. This CDR3 contains 15 residues.

This clonotype appeared a few times. The chain uses TRBV4-1 and TRBJ2-3; 13 bases are a match to TRBD2. CDR1 MGHRA and CDR2 YSYEKL come from the germline V gene. The CDR3 is 17 amino acids. Unmatched junction bases numbered 3, after V lost 0 bases and J lost 3 bases. In DNA form, the CDR3 reads TGCGCCAGCAGCCAAGAGGGGACTAGCGGGGATACAGATACGCAGTATTTT. Its translation is CASSQEGTSGDTDTQYF.

This clonotype was counted between two and nine times. The V and J genes are TRBV6-6 and TRBJ1-6; 7 nucleotides align to TRBD1. Germline V gives CDR1 MNHNY, CDR2 SVGAGI (reference sequence). This CDR3 is 14 amino acids long. The junction had 8 bases not matched to a gene; V was cut back by 6 bases and J by 9 bases. In nucleotides, the CDR3 is TGTGCCAGCAGGGTAACAGGGGATGGTTCACCCCTCCACTTT. Its translation: CASRVTGDGSPLHF.

This clonotype was seen repeatedly, ten times or more. The chain joins TRBV5-1 to TRBJ2-7; possible D gene TRBD2, 6 bases. Per the germline V gene, CDR1 is SGHRS and CDR2 is YFSETQ. The CDR3 is 14 amino acids. The V and J ends lost 0 bases and 2 bases respectively, with 9 bases between them. CDR3 loop: CASSLATGAYEQYF. The CDR3 DNA reads TGCGCCAGCAGCTTGGCCACGGGGGCCTACGAGCAGTACTTC.

The chain has TRBV7-2 and TRBJ1-1; the D gene is possibly TRBD1 (5 bases). The CDR3 contains 14 residues. Germline loops: CDR1 SGHTA, CDR2 FQGNSA. Trimming pared 3 bases from V and 2 bases from J, leaving 10 bases between. This CDR3 reads CASSLNRRNTEAFF. The CDR3 nucleotides are TGTGCCAGCAGCTTGAACAGGCGTAACACTGAAGCTTTCTTT.

V usage is TRBV12-3 or TRBV12-4 and J usage is TRBJ2-1; a weak D match, TRBD2 (6 bases). The CDR3 extends over 15 amino acids. The V end was cut by 6 bases, the J end by 4 bases, with 16 bases between. The CDR3 protein is CASSATRGGYNEQFF. CDR3 sequence (DNA): TGTGCCAGCAGCGCCACGCGTGGAGGGTACAATGAGCAGTTCTTC.

This clonotype was seen a handful of times. V usage is TRBV20-1 and J usage is TRBJ2-1; 11 nucleotides align to TRBD2. This CDR3 spans 16 amino acids. CDR1 is DFQATT, CDR2 SNEGSKA, per germline (reference sequence). The trim removed 6 bases at V and 12 bases at J, leaving 19 bases unmatched. CDR3 nucleotide sequence: TGCAGTGCGAATCCCTCCATAGCGGGGGGGCCTCTGAGGCAGTTCTTC. This encodes CSANPSIAGGPLRQFF.

This clonotype was counted between two and nine times. The junction differs from germline at one of its ends, possibly a read error. This sequence joins TRBV4-3 and TRBJ2-7; D is perhaps TRBD1 or TRBD2 (5 bases each). The CDR3 has 14 amino acids. The germline V gene has CDR1 LGHNA and CDR2 YSLEER. Here the CDR3 DNA reads TGTGCCAGCAGCCAAGATCGGGGCGCCTACGAGCAGTACTTC. This sequence encodes CASSQDRGAYEQYF.

The chain recombines TRBV19 with TRBJ1-2; 9 bases fit TRBD1. Germline V gene data show CDR1 as LNHDA and CDR2 as SQIVND (reference sequence). The CDR3 loop spans 15 amino acids. V lost 1 base, J lost 9 bases, and 9 bases stayed unmatched. The CDR3 nucleotides are TGTGCCAGTAGTATAGCCCTCCGGGACAGGGCGAGCTACACCTTC. This codes for CASSIALRDRASYTF.

This clonotype was recorded a few times. This chain uses TRBV7-2 with TRBJ2-7; 14 bases map to TRBD2. CDR3 length equals 17 residues. CDR1 is SGHTA, CDR2 FQGNSA, per germline. Trimming at V came to 0 bases and at J to 6 bases, leaving 7 bases not matched to a gene. The CDR3 DNA is TGTGCCAGCAGCTTAGCTCCGGGACTAGCGGGAGTCCCCGAGCAGTACTTC. It encodes CASSLAPGLAGVPEQYF.

This clonotype was recorded a few times. This chain uses TRBV12-3 or TRBV12-4 with TRBJ2-5; 8 bases align to TRBD2. V trimming: 5 bases; J trimming: 1 base; junction bases outside the gene matches: 18. CDR3 size: 19 residues. The CDR3 is CASSSGGAGVRGGQETQYF. The CDR3 DNA reads TGTGCCAGCAGTAGTGGAGGAGCGGGAGTAAGAGGGGGCCAAGAGACCCAGTACTTC.

The sample holds a few counts of this clonotype. The chain is built from TRBV25-1 and TRBJ2-2; no reliable D call. Trimming removed 6 bases at V and 4 bases at J, with 12 bases between. Germline assignment: CDR1 MGHDK and CDR2 SYGVNS. This CDR3 is built from 14 residues. The chain's CDR3 is CASRRSASTGELFF. The CDR3 nucleotides are TGTGCCAGCAGACGCTCGGCGAGCACCGGGGAGCTGTTTTTT.

V is TRBV14 and J is TRBJ2-5, with TRBD2 matching 7 bases. Unmatched junction bases numbered 17, after V lost 3 bases and J lost 4 bases. There are 18 residues in the CDR3. Germline values: CDR1 SGHDN, CDR2 FVKESK. CDR3 protein: CASSQVALWGRAPETQYF. The CDR3 coding sequence is TGTGCCAGCAGCCAGGTTGCCCTTTGGGGGAGGGCCCCAGAGACCCAGTACTTC.

The table lists this clonotype with a few counts. V is TRBV4-2 and J is TRBJ2-3; 7 bases map to TRBD1. Germline trimming cut 0 bases from V and 15 bases from J; bases unmatched to any gene: 12. Germline V gene lookup returns CDR1 LGHNA and CDR2 YNFKEQ. This CDR3 region has 14 residues. This chain's CDR3 is CASSQDPGTASSYF. CDR3 sequence (DNA): TGTGCCAGCAGCCAAGATCCCGGGACAGCCTCTTCATATTTT.

This clonotype has more than one count but fewer than ten. The V and J genes are TRBV27 and TRBJ2-3; D is perhaps TRBD1 or TRBD2 (5 bases each). This CDR3 has 13 residues. Trimming stripped 6 bases from V and 6 bases from J, with 13 bases between. Germline V gene lookup returns CDR1 MNHEY and CDR2 SMNVEV (reference sequence). The CDR3 sequence: CASSRGGQDTQYF. For the CDR3, the DNA is TGTGCCAGCAGCCGGGGCGGGCAGGATACGCAGTATTTT.

This clonotype was observed a few times. V gene TRBV12-3 or TRBV12-4 combines with J gene TRBJ1-1; possible D gene TRBD1, 5 bases. The V end lost 6 bases, the J end lost 4 bases, and 15 bases lay between the germline ends. This CDR3 contains 14 residues. The CDR3 here is CASRGLWGFTEAFF. In DNA, the CDR3 is TGTGCCAGCAGGGGACTTTGGGGGTTCACTGAAGCTTTCTTT.

This clonotype was seen more than once but under ten times. The genes are TRBV27 and TRBJ1-2; TRBD1 matches at 9 bases. CDR1 MNHEY and CDR2 SMNVEV come from the germline V gene (reference sequence). This CDR3 contains 13 residues. V was pared by 6 bases and J by 7 bases, with 6 bases of the junction left unmatched. As DNA, the CDR3 is TGTGCCAGCAGAAACAGGGGGCACGGTGGCTACACCTTC. Its protein is CASRNRGHGGYTF.

The gene calls are TRBV4-3 and TRBJ2-3; 13 bases are a match to TRBD2. This CDR3 contains 16 residues. Germline V gene sequence: CDR1 LGHNA, CDR2 YSLEER. V was pared by 1 base and J by 6 bases, with 4 bases of the junction left unmatched. The CDR3 loop reads CASSQGLAGGGDTQYF. The CDR3 bases are TGCGCCAGCAGCCAAGGACTAGCGGGAGGAGGGGATACGCAGTATTTT.

This clonotype was detected many times. This chain joins TRBV5-1 and TRBJ2-1; 9 bases line up with TRBD2. V shed 0 bases and J 10 bases; nucleotides not matched to a gene: 11. Germline lookup yields CDR1 SGHRS and CDR2 YFSETQ. This CDR3 region has 16 residues. CDR3 residues: CASSLEGSGRRSEQFF. The CDR3 nucleotides read TGCGCCAGCAGCTTGGAAGGTAGCGGGAGACGCAGCGAGCAGTTCTTC.

This clonotype was picked up a small number of times. The chain links TRBV5-1 to TRBJ2-4, with TRBD1 matching over 9 bases. V lost 4 bases, J lost 9 bases, and 5 bases stayed unmatched. Per germline, CDR1 SGHRS and CDR2 YFSETQ. The CDR3 has 13 residues. CDR3 region: CASSPGQGSIQYF. In nucleotides, the CDR3 is TGCGCCAGCAGCCCCGGACAGGGGAGCATTCAGTACTTC.